This T cell receptor (beta chain) was recovered during a study of blood T cell repertoires in COVID-19. V lost 5 bases, J lost 3 bases, and 8 bases lay in between. This CDR3 is 13 amino acids long. Only in-frame clones appear in the TCRdb table, and some are missing; sequencing was by immunoSEQ multiplex PCR. The data hold 95,000 to 150,000 clones, with approximately 87% observed a single time. The J gene is TRBJ1-5, the V gene TRBV12-3 or TRBV12-4; TRBD1 is a possible D gene (5 bases). This sequence was found in a woman between 50 and 59 years old with acute or convalescent COVID-19. Sequenced material: peripheral blood. The CDR3 region has the DNA TGTGCCAGCAGTCAGGGTGACAATCAGCCCCAGCATTTT. Protein: CASSQGDNQPQHF.